The clone carrying this TCR beta chain occurred a few times. The CDR3 spans 18 residues. The trim removed 3 bases at V and 3 bases at J, leaving 14 bases unmatched. Germline CDR1 reads MNHNS; CDR2 reads SASEGT. This record comes from a study of blood T cell repertoires in COVID-19. Study as a whole: Both acute and convalescent COVID-19 samples were obtained from the United States, Italy and Spain. T cells, B-cell-depleted T cells, or PBMCs provided the cDNA or gDNA that served as material.

As handled by the study authors: The authors estimated nucleated cell counts from reference gene primer amplification. Profiling relied on immunoSEQ multiplex PCR, and the TCRdb table lists in-frame clones only, not all of them. V and J calls plus clone size are reproduced from that table; the DNA served to infer D and trimming. This repertoire shows about 70,000 clones, roughly 85% found once; its top ten account for roughly 35%. The chain is built from TRBV6-1 and TRBJ2-7, with 10 bases aligning to TRBD1. Sequencing was carried out using peripheral blood. The receptor was derived from a woman aged 80 or older with active or convalescent COVID-19. CDR3 DNA: TGTGCCAGCAGTGACCCAGCCGGGAGGACAGGGGGTCTCTACGAGCAGTACTTC. Encoded protein: CASSDPAGRTGGLYEQYF.